The source of this TCR beta chain is a study of blood T cell repertoires in COVID-19. V lost 7 bases to trimming and J lost 5 bases, with 14 bases between them. The CDR3 loop spans 13 amino acids. The method was immunoSEQ multiplex PCR; TCRdb's version includes in-frame clones alone and lacks a portion of them. The table lists approximately 220,000 clones, around four fifths of them singletons. Living in roughly 25 US areas, the participants were between roughly 18 and 89 years of age. Membership in each cohort depended on participant-reported clinical history. V is TRBV12-3 or TRBV12-4 and J is TRBJ1-2, with D uncertain. The receptor comes from a woman between 50 and 59 years old who had been exposed to COVID-19. Material: PBMCs or T cells enriched from blood (not recorded which). DNA of the CDR3: TGTGCCAGCACCCTTATGCTCACATATGGCTACACCTTC. As protein: CASTLMLTYGYTF.